Below, 25 T cell receptor beta chains from the same sample are listed, as sequenced in a study of CD8 T cells in Susac syndrome. Random hexamers primed reverse transcription of about 0.45 to 1 ug RNA. One entry per CDR3 protein, called by TCRdb with MiXCR from the immunoSEQ multiplex PCR reads. The table lists 95,000 to 150,000 distinct CDR3 sequences, 85% to 95% of them singletons. Sequenced material: CD8+ T cells from PBMCs. The receptors here all came from a human donor with Susac syndrome.

This CDR3 reads CASSYLLAGADTQYF. For the CDR3, the DNA is TGTGCCAGCAGTTACCTTCTAGCGGGGGCAGATACGCAGTATTTT. This chain connects TRBV6-2 or TRBV6-3 to TRBJ2-3; TRBD2 agrees at 10 bases. This CDR3 is built from 15 residues. V shed 2 bases, J shed 4 bases, and the junction held 3 bases outside the gene matches. The germline V gene has CDR1 MNHEY and CDR2 SVGEGT.

The gene calls are TRBV7-6 and TRBJ1-3; no firm D call. Trimming pared 1 base from V and 3 bases from J, leaving 10 bases between. The CDR3 loop spans 15 amino acids. The germline CDR1 and CDR2 sequences are SGHVS and FNYEAQ. CDR3 bases: TGTGCCAGCAGCTTAGGTCCAGCTGGTGGAAACACCATATATTTT. Translated: CASSLGPAGGNTIYF.

The chain carries TRBV11-2 and TRBJ2-1; perhaps TRBD2 as D (6 bases). The CDR3 consists of 16 residues. Germline V gives CDR1 SGHAT, CDR2 FQNNGV. V was trimmed by 1 base and J by 0 bases, leaving 10 bases between them. CDR3 bases: TGTGCCAGCAGCTTAGCGACCGGGGGCTCCTACAATGAGCAGTTCTTC. It translates to CASSLATGGSYNEQFF.

The chain carries TRBV27 and TRBJ2-1, with 9 positions matching TRBD2. V was pared by 2 bases and J by 2 bases, with 4 bases of the junction left unmatched. The CDR3 runs 16 residues. CDR1 and CDR2 (germline): MNHEY, SMNVEV (reference sequence). CDR3 in amino acids: CASSLGSGGTYNEQFF. The CDR3 nucleotides read TGTGCCAGCAGTTTAGGTAGCGGGGGCACCTACAATGAGCAGTTCTTC.

The rearrangement uses TRBV24-1 and TRBJ1-5; a weak D match, TRBD1 (5 bases). The germline CDR1 and CDR2 sequences are KGHDR and SFDVKD. V was pared by 5 bases and J by 4 bases, with 8 bases between. The CDR3 covers 13 residues. CDR3 DNA sequence: TGTGCCACCAGTGCAGGGTGGAATCAGCCCCAGCATTTT. Translating it yields CATSAGWNQPQHF.

In its sample, this clonotype was seen once. This rearrangement joins TRBV3-1 to TRBJ1-6; TRBD1 matches 7 bases. The CDR3 covers 16 residues. Germline CDR1 reads LGHDT; CDR2 reads YNNKEL (reference sequence). The V and J ends lost 3 bases and 5 bases, in that order; junction bases with no gene match: 7. This chain's CDR3 is CASSHLGTADNSPLHF. Written as DNA, the CDR3 is TGTGCCAGCAGCCACCTCGGGACAGCGGATAATTCACCCCTCCACTTT.

The chain recombines TRBV9 with TRBJ2-1; TRBD2 matches at 11 bases. Germline loops: CDR1 SGDLS, CDR2 YYNGEE. With V trimmed by 2 bases and J by 6 bases, 7 bases remained unmatched. The CDR3 is made up of 16 amino acids. DNA of the CDR3: TGTGCCAGCAGCGTGAGCGGGACTAGCGGCCTCAATGAGCAGTTCTTC. This translates into CASSVSGTSGLNEQFF.

The chain is built from TRBV4-3 and TRBJ1-5, with D possibly TRBD1 on 6 matching bases. Looked up from germline, CDR1 is LGHNA and CDR2 is YSLEER. V lost 2 bases, J lost 1 base, and 12 bases lay in between. This CDR3 is 16 amino acids long. CDR3 loop: CASSQRRGRSNQPQHF. The CDR3 DNA is TGCGCCAGCAGCCAAAGGCGGGGGCGCAGCAATCAGCCCCAGCATTTT.

The CDR3 spells CSAEGGGYTF. The CDR3 DNA reads as TGCAGCGCGGAGGGAGGAGGCTACACCTTC. The chain combines TRBV29-1 with TRBJ1-2, with D hard to call. Trimming removed 7 bases from V and 8 bases from J, with 11 bases in between. Germline V CDR1 and CDR2: SQVTM, ANQGSEA. The CDR3 has 10 residues.

The chain carries TRBV5-1 and TRBJ1-2; TRBD1 agrees at 9 bases. The V gene's germline CDR1 is SGHRS and CDR2 YFSETQ. The CDR3 covers 15 residues. J was trimmed by 8 bases and V by 2 bases; bases with no gene match: 10. The CDR3 DNA reads TGCGCCAGCAGCTTCCTAACACAGGGGGCGCGAGGCTACACCTTC. Translated: CASSFLTQGARGYTF. Full variable domain (remainder filled in from reference TRBV5-1 and TRBJ1-2): KAGVTQTPRYLIKTRGQQVTLSCSPISGHRSVSWYQQTPGQGLQFLFEYFSETQRNKGNFPGRFSGRQFSNSRSEMNVSTLELGDSALYLCASSFLTQGARGYTFGSGTRLTVV.

The chain links TRBV29-1 to TRBJ1-2, with D unclear. This CDR3 has 12 amino acids. V was pared by 6 bases and J by 3 bases, with 11 bases between. From germline, CDR1 is SQVTM and CDR2 ANQGSEA. The CDR3 here is CSVPHGDYGYTF. The CDR3 bases are TGCAGCGTCCCCCACGGGGACTATGGCTACACCTTC.

This clonotype was detected once. The chain recombines TRBV3-1 with TRBJ1-5; 7 bases align to TRBD1. There are 15 residues in the CDR3. The trim removed 5 bases at V and 5 bases at J, leaving 9 bases unmatched. Germline-derived CDR1 and CDR2 are LGHDT and YNNKEL (reference sequence). CDR3 DNA sequence: TGTGCCAGCAGCGACGGGACAGACGTCTATCAGCCCCAGCATTTT. Its protein product is CASSDGTDVYQPQHF.

The CDR3 is CASSQEVGEYEQFF. The CDR3 DNA reads as TGCGCCAGCAGCCAAGAAGTCGGGGAATATGAGCAGTTCTTC. V gene TRBV4-3 combines with J gene TRBJ2-1; maybe TRBD2 (5 bases). From germline, CDR1 is LGHNA and CDR2 YSLEER. The CDR3 covers 14 residues. V lost 0 bases and J lost 8, with 11 bases in between.

The chain is built from TRBV27 and TRBJ1-1; D might be TRBD1 (5 bases). The CDR3 has 12 residues. V shed 2 bases and J shed 11 bases, with 12 bases lying between them. Per germline, CDR1 MNHEY and CDR2 SMNVEV (reference sequence). The CDR3 loop is CASSLMGRDAFF. Here the CDR3 DNA reads TGTGCCAGCAGTTTAATGGGGCGAGACGCTTTCTTT.

The V gene is TRBV7-9, the J gene TRBJ2-7; D is unclear. V was trimmed by 2 bases and J by 2 bases, leaving 10 bases between them. The germline V gene has CDR1 SEHNR and CDR2 FQNEAQ (reference sequence). This CDR3 comprises 14 residues. The CDR3: CASSLRGTTYEQYF. As DNA, the CDR3 is TGTGCCAGCAGCTTACGCGGTACCACCTACGAGCAGTACTTC.

V usage is TRBV20-1 and J usage is TRBJ2-7; 8 bases align to TRBD2. From germline, CDR1 is DFQATT and CDR2 SNEGSKA (reference sequence). The CDR3 is made up of 13 amino acids. Germline trimming cut 2 bases from V and 7 bases from J; bases unmatched to any gene: 7. CDR3 DNA sequence: TGCAGTGCTAGACCTCGACTAGCGTATGAGCAGTACTTC. Protein sequence: CSARPRLAYEQYF.

With regard to this clonotype: One end of the junction fails to match germline, which may point to a read error. This chain connects TRBV27 to TRBJ2-7; no definite D call. This CDR3 is built from 12 residues. From germline, CDR1 is MNHEY and CDR2 SMNVEV (reference sequence). This CDR3 is CASSFGGYEQYF. The CDR3 nucleotides read TGCGCCAGCAGCTTTGGTGGCTACGAGCAGTACTTC.

The J gene is TRBJ1-2, the V gene TRBV14; D gene ambiguous. The V end lost 0 bases, the J end lost 1 base, and 9 bases lay between the germline ends. This CDR3 is 15 amino acids long. Germline V gene data show CDR1 as SGHDN and CDR2 as FVKESK. The CDR3 region has the DNA TGTGCCAGCAGCCAAGAGGATGGCTTTAACTATGGCTACACCTTC. This codes for CASSQEDGFNYGYTF.

Written as DNA, the CDR3 is TGCAGCGTTGAAGATCTTGGCAGCAACTATGGCTACACCTTC. Translation: CSVEDLGSNYGYTF. This chain connects TRBV29-1 to TRBJ1-2, with D hard to call. Germline loops: CDR1 SQVTM, CDR2 ANQGSEA. The CDR3 has 14 residues. V was clipped by 0 bases and J by 2 bases, with 10 bases between them. Full variable domain (outside the CDR3, taken from reference TRBV29-1 and TRBJ1-2): SAVISQKPSRDICQRGTSLTIQCQVDSQVTMMFWYRQQPGQSLTLIATANQGSEATYESGFVIDKFPISRPNLTFSTLTVSNMSPEDSSIYLCSVEDLGSNYGYTFGSGTRLTVV.

This rearrangement joins TRBV20-1 to TRBJ1-2; a weak D match, TRBD1 (5 bases). Germline CDR1 is DFQATT and CDR2 is SNEGSKA (reference sequence). The CDR3 length is 12 residues. V dropped 6 bases and J dropped 6 bases, with 14 bases sitting between them. Here the CDR3 reads CSAPRGRHGYTF. As DNA, the CDR3 is TGCAGTGCGCCTAGGGGTAGGCATGGCTACACCTTC.

The chain employs TRBV29-1 and TRBJ2-3; possibly TRBD1 or TRBD2 for D (5 bases each). Trimming shortened V by 3 bases and J by 3 bases, and 13 bases separated the two germline ends. CDR3 size: 14 residues. Per germline, CDR1 SQVTM and CDR2 ANQGSEA. As DNA, the CDR3 is TGCAGCGTTGATCTGGGGGTCACGACAGATACGCAGTATTTT. This translates into CSVDLGVTTDTQYF.

V and J are TRBV20-1 and TRBJ1-2, with a possible D match to TRBD1 (6 bases). The CDR3 is 14 residues long. Germline CDR1 DFQATT, CDR2 SNEGSKA (reference sequence). V was shortened by 6 bases and J by 2 bases, with 16 bases between the two germline ends. CDR3 in amino acids: CSAPSRGQNYGYTF. The DNA for the CDR3 is TGCAGTGCCCCATCCCGGGGGCAGAACTATGGCTACACCTTC.

V usage is TRBV27 and J usage is TRBJ1-2, with 7 bases fitting TRBD1. The trim removed 6 bases at V and 4 bases at J, leaving 17 bases unmatched. Germline V gene sequence: CDR1 MNHEY, CDR2 SMNVEV (reference sequence). The CDR3 runs to 17 residues. The CDR3 reads CASSRRSGPGGIYGYTF. The CDR3 nucleotides read TGTGCCAGCAGCCGAAGGTCGGGCCCAGGGGGAATCTATGGCTACACCTTC.

This chain uses TRBV20-1 with TRBJ2-1; 9 nucleotides line up with TRBD2. Unmatched junction bases numbered 7, after V lost 5 bases and J lost 5 bases. The CDR3 has 14 amino acids. Germline lookup yields CDR1 DFQATT and CDR2 SNEGSKA (reference sequence). As DNA, the CDR3 is TGCAGTGCTCCGGGGACTAGCTATGACAATGAGCAGTTCTTC. It is translated as CSAPGTSYDNEQFF.

The V call is TRBV9, the J call TRBJ1-2; TRBD1 might be the D (6 bases). Germline V gene sequence: CDR1 SGDLS, CDR2 YYNGEE. This CDR3 spans 14 amino acids. The V and J ends lost 0 bases and 8 bases respectively, with 14 bases between them. CDR3 nucleotides: TGTGCCAGCAGCGTAGAGTCGGCAGGGGACGGCTACACCTTC. Amino acid sequence: CASSVESAGDGYTF.